The source of this T cell receptor beta chain is a study of CD8 T cells in Susac syndrome. cDNA came from approximately 0.5 to 1 ug RNA primed by random hexamers. Using its own MiXCR run on the immunoSEQ multiplex PCR reads, TCRdb lists one record per CDR3 protein. The sample lists hundreds of thousands of distinct CDR3 sequences, 93% occurring once. Germline assignment: CDR1 SNHLY and CDR2 FYNNEI. The ends lost 5 bases at V and 4 bases at J; junction bases unmatched: 8. The CDR3 is 15 residues long. Sequenced input: CD4+ T cells from PBMCs. The V gene is TRBV2, the J gene TRBJ1-2, with TRBD1 matching 9 bases. The sequence was obtained from a human donor with multiple sclerosis. CDR3 loop: CASSNLGQGFYGYTF. In DNA, the CDR3 is TGTGCCAGCAGTAACCTGGGACAGGGCTTCTATGGCTACACCTTC. The full variable domain, in which reference TRBV2 and TRBJ1-2 provide the parts outside the CDR3, is EPEVTQTPSHQVTQMGQEVILRCVPISNHLYFYWYRQILGQKVEFLVSFYNNEISEKSEIFDDQFSVERPDGSNFTLKIRSTKLEDSAMYFCASSNLGQGFYGYTFGSGTRLTVV.